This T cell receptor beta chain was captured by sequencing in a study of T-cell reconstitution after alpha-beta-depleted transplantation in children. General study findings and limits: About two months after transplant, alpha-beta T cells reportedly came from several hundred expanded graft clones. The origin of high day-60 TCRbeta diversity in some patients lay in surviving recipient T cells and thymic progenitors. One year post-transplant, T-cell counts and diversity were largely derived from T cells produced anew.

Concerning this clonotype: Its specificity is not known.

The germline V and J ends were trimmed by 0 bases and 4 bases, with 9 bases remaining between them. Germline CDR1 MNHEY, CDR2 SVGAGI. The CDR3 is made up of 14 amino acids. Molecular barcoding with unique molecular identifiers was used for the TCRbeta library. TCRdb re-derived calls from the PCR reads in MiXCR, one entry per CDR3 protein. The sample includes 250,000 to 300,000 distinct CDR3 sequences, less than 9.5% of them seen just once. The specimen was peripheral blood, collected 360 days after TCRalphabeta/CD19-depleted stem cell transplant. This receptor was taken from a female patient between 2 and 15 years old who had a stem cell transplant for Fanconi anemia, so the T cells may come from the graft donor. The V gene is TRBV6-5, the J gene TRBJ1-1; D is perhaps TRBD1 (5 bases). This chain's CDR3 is CASSYSRGFTEAFF. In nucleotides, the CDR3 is TGTGCCAGCAGTTACTCGAGGGGTTTCACTGAAGCTTTCTTT.